Listed below are T cell receptor beta chains from one sample, sequenced in a study of cytomegalovirus exposure and HLA in healthy donors. TCRdb's copy holds only in-frame clones and misses some; the assay was immunoSEQ multiplex PCR. The top ten hold around 1.6% of the sample, which has around 130,000 clones, 55% to 75% seen once. Sequencing used PBMCs. The receptors were sampled from a man under 40 in good health and CMV-seropositive. CDR3s include the opening cysteine and the closing phenylalanine or tryptophan. The D gene is left open where the match is weak. The size of a clone is reported for some rows only, either as once, few or many, or as a class for expanded clones.

clone_size j_call v_call d_call cdr3_aa cdr3_nt
- TRBJ2-3 TRBV9 TRBD2 CASSVSSGYTDTQYF TGTGCCAGCAGCGTCTCTAGCGGATACACAGATACGCAGTATTTT
- TRBJ1-5 TRBV5-5 TRBD1 CASSFSLGGRNQPQHF TGTGCCAGCAGCTTCTCACTAGGGGGCCGCAATCAGCCCCAGCATTTT
- TRBJ2-5 TRBV6-6 - CASSRRNGQETQYF TGTGCCAGCAGTAGGAGGAACGGGCAAGAGACCCAGTACTTC
- TRBJ2-5 TRBV5-6 - CASSLAETQYF TGTGCCAGCAGCTTGGCGGAGACCCAGTACTTC
- TRBJ2-7 TRBV9 TRBD1 CASSPPRGPHSSEQYF TGTGCCAGCAGCCCCCCCAGGGGGCCACATAGTTCCGAGCAGTACTTC
once TRBJ2-5 TRBV7-8 - CASSRNSGSGETQYF TGTGCCAGCAGCCGCAATTCGGGATCTGGAGAGACCCAGTACTTC
few TRBJ1-3 TRBV5-4 TRBD1 CASSSPGQGSSGNTIYF TGTGCCAGCAGCTCACCTGGACAGGGTTCGTCTGGAAACACCATATATTTT
few TRBJ2-2 TRBV4-1 - CASSPRPARTGELFF TGCGCCAGCAGCCCCCGGCCGGCGAGGACCGGGGAGCTGTTTTTT
few TRBJ2-7 TRBV4-1 - CASSQGAHRTRGSEQYF TGCGCCAGCAGCCAAGGGGCCCACAGGACCCGGGGGAGTGAGCAGTACTTC
few TRBJ2-1 TRBV4-1 TRBD1 CASSQGDRGLPQFF TGCGCCAGCAGCCAAGGGGACAGGGGCCTACCACAGTTCTTC
- TRBJ2-2 TRBV5-4 TRBD2 CASSRHGRDTGELFF TGTGCCAGCAGCCGACACGGGAGGGACACCGGGGAGCTGTTTTTT
- TRBJ1-2 TRBV5-1 - CASSLETEPNYGYTF TGCGCCAGCAGCTTGGAGACAGAGCCTAACTATGGCTACACCTTC
once TRBJ2-3 TRBV13 TRBD2 CASSPLETSGRVDTQYF TGTGCCAGCAGCCCACTCGAGACTAGCGGGAGGGTGGATACGCAGTATTTT
- TRBJ1-1 TRBV27 TRBD1 CASSYVGTGLIEAFF TGTGCCAGCAGTTACGTTGGGACAGGGCTTATTGAAGCTTTCTTT
few TRBJ2-7 TRBV5-1 TRBD1 CASSWTGGPEQYF TGCGCCAGCAGCTGGACAGGGGGCCCAGAGCAGTACTTC
- TRBJ2-1 TRBV28 - CASSLNSEQFF TGTGCCAGCAGTTTGAATAGTGAGCAGTTCTTC
- TRBJ2-7 TRBV27 - CASSYGISYEQYF TGTGCCAGCAGTTACGGGATCTCCTACGAGCAGTACTTC
few TRBJ2-1 TRBV9 - CASSVILAPGSNEQFF TGTGCCAGCAGCGTTATACTAGCTCCGGGGTCCAATGAGCAGTTCTTC
- TRBJ2-7 TRBV5-6 - CASTLRDSYEQYF TGTGCCAGCACCTTACGAGACTCCTACGAGCAGTACTTC
- TRBJ1-5 TRBV5-1 - CASSLLGGQGNQPQHF TGCGCCAGCAGCCTCCTCGGCGGACAAGGAAATCAGCCCCAGCATTTT
- TRBJ2-1 TRBV27 TRBD2 CASSFTAGTSGTHEQFF TGTGCCAGCAGTTTCACCGCCGGGACTAGCGGGACCCATGAGCAGTTCTTC
few TRBJ2-5 TRBV27 - CASSLGRVGTQYF TGTGCCAGCAGTTTAGGCAGGGTGGGGACCCAGTACTTC
- TRBJ2-7 TRBV29-1 TRBD1 CSVRTGGRSYEQYF TGCAGCGTTAGAACAGGGGGCCGTTCCTACGAGCAGTACTTC
- TRBJ1-2 TRBV9 TRBD1 CASSVQQGVGGYTF TGTGCCAGCAGCGTTCAACAGGGGGTAGGTGGCTACACCTTC
- TRBJ2-5 TRBV19 TRBD2 CASSHPGTRGEQYF TGTGCCAGTAGTCACCCCGGGACTAGAGGAGAGCAGTACTTC
- TRBJ2-5 TRBV5-4 - CASSLARSDTRTQYF TGTGCCAGCAGCTTGGCAAGGTCCGACACAAGGACCCAGTACTTC
- TRBJ1-1 TRBV5-6 - CASSLRRRNTEAFF TGTGCCAGCAGCTTACGCAGAAGGAACACTGAAGCTTTCTTT
- TRBJ2-7 TRBV6-6 TRBD2 CASSYSVSSGKYEQYF TGTGCCAGCAGTTACTCGGTTTCTAGCGGGAAGTACGAGCAGTACTTC
- TRBJ1-2 TRBV6-5 - CASSYEYSYGYTF TGTGCCAGCAGTTACGAGTACAGCTATGGCTACACCTTC
few TRBJ2-2 TRBV11-2 - CASSSFGHPNTGELFF TGTGCCAGCAGCTCTTTCGGACACCCGAACACCGGGGAGCTGTTTTTT
- TRBJ2-7 TRBV28 TRBD2 CASTLSGGTGHEQYF TGTGCCAGCACTCTCAGCGGGGGCACGGGACACGAGCAGTACTTC
- TRBJ2-4 TRBV6-1 - CASTLAKNIQYF TGTGCCAGCACCTTAGCCAAAAACATTCAGTACTTC
- TRBJ2-3 TRBV6-5 - CASSYLENTDTQYF TGTGCCAGCAGTTACTTAGAGAACACAGATACGCAGTATTTT
- TRBJ2-2 TRBV11-2 - CASSSDFTGELFF TGTGCCAGCAGCTCCGACTTCACCGGGGAGCTGTTTTTT